One TCR beta chain is described in this entry. The antigen is undetermined. The CDR3 totals 14 residues. Germline V gene sequence: CDR1 MRHNA, CDR2 SNTAGT. V shed 4 bases, J shed 10 bases, and the junction held 6 bases outside the gene matches. The source of the sample is a study of human T cells and chemical hapten exposure. About the study: Small differences in pooled library volume mainly drove the variation in TCR yields per sample. Study-wide findings and caveats: DPC sensitization produced no change in TCRs with frequency above 1 in 1000.

Authors' processing steps: Sampled TCR counts reached a median of around 89,000 per sample, with values ranging from 23,224 to 690,600. TCRdb fed the RACE reads into MiXCR, producing one record per CDR3 protein. For this entry, the V and J calls and clone size follow TCRdb and not the study's own pipeline. This table has under 95,000 distinct CDR3 sequences, approximately 9% appearing once. The time point was: healthy volunteer bleed at 2 weeks. Unfractionated whole blood was the source of the extracted total RNA. The gene calls are TRBV6-4 and TRBJ2-1; 11 nucleotides match TRBD2. Sequencing used whole blood. The sequence was obtained from a female donor in good health. Some clones in this sample may be carry-over from other donors' samples. The CDR3 region is CASSVAGGPWEQFF. As DNA, the CDR3 is TGTGCCAGCAGTGTAGCGGGAGGGCCTTGGGAGCAGTTCTTC.